These 2 T cell receptor beta chains share one sample of origin, sequenced in a study of blood T cell repertoires in COVID-19. Profiling relied on immunoSEQ multiplex PCR, and the TCRdb table lists in-frame clones only, not all of them. The sample shows about 400,000 clones, 70% to 90% of them seen only once. Sequenced input: peripheral blood. These TCRs come from a man aged 40-49 years with acute or convalescent COVID-19.

The genes are TRBV4-1 and TRBJ1-4; 8 nucleotides agree with TRBD1. CDR3 length equals 16 residues. Trimming cost V 2 bases and J 7 bases; bases outside gene matches: 9. From germline, CDR1 is MGHRA and CDR2 YSYEKL. CDR3 protein: CASSQLPGGSVEKLFF. The CDR3 region has the DNA TGCGCCAGCAGCCAACTCCCAGGGGGCTCGGTTGAAAAACTGTTTTTT.

This rearrangement joins TRBV28 to TRBJ2-7; 10 bases map to TRBD2. The germline V gene encodes CDR1 MDHEN and CDR2 SYDVKM. The CDR3 spans 18 residues. V trimming: 6 bases; J trimming: 0 bases; junction bases outside the gene matches: 14. CDR3 sequence: CASRSTGLAGGPSYEQYF. As DNA, the CDR3 is TGTGCCAGCAGATCAACCGGATTAGCGGGGGGCCCCTCCTACGAGCAGTACTTC.